This TCR beta chain was sequenced during a study of lymphopenia after photon versus proton radiotherapy. Produced via immunoSEQ multiplex PCR; TCRdb's table is partial and in-frame only. The sample carries 8,000 or so clones, 70% to 90% recorded once. The CDR3 extends over 13 amino acids. Trimming cost V 4 bases and J 6 bases, with 12 bases left between them. Per the germline V gene, CDR1 is MNHEY and CDR2 is SMNVEV (reference sequence). The V and J genes are TRBV27 and TRBJ1-2; D is unclear. The TCR originated in an elderly man with cholangiocarcinoma. Sample: peripheral blood, taken from a patient treated with photon-based radiotherapy. The CDR3 here is CASSWAGQDGYTF. DNA for the CDR3: TGTGCCAGCAGTTGGGCAGGCCAGGATGGCTACACCTTC.